A single T cell receptor (beta chain) is shown here with its context. Study processing details: Reference gene primers were amplified, and this amplification served to estimate nucleated cell counts. TCRdb keeps only in-frame clones here, not all; method: immunoSEQ multiplex PCR. V, J and clone size reflect that table, while D and trimming were determined from the DNA. The table has some 290,000 clones, roughly 90% seen once. Looked up from germline, CDR1 is SGHKS and CDR2 is YYEKEE (reference sequence). Trimming took 4 bases from V and 4 from J; bases not matched to a gene: 13. The CDR3 runs to 16 residues. These data originate in a study of blood T cell repertoires in COVID-19. Whole-study context: Collection of acute and convalescent COVID-19 samples took place in the United States, Italy and Spain.

The chain recombines TRBV5-5 with TRBJ1-2; 7 bases agree with TRBD1. The clonotype comes from a woman aged 25 to 39 with COVID-19, enrolled during active disease. The sequencing sample was made of peripheral blood. DNA for the CDR3: TGTGCCAGCAGCCCCCAGATAGGGGGCCTAGTCTATGGCTACACCTTC. Its translation is CASSPQIGGLVYGYTF.